This T cell receptor beta chain is drawn from a study of OX40 agonist ivuxolimab in advanced cancers. Overall study context: Partial responses were achieved by three patients: one hepatocellular carcinoma, two cutaneous melanoma. Whole-study findings and limits: The study found among the lowest clonal expansion in partial responders at 0.1-3.0 mg/kg.

With respect to this clone: As yet, its antigen is unknown.

Individuals having autoimmune disease history or systemic immunosuppression were not enrolled. TCRdb keeps only in-frame clones here, not all; method: immunoSEQ multiplex PCR. The repertoire holds approximately 100,000 clones, approximately 86% seen once, with 3.8% in the top ten. The germline V gene encodes CDR1 SGHRS and CDR2 YFSETQ. CDR3 length equals 14 residues. Trimming cost V 4 bases and J 0 bases, with 11 bases left between them. The rearrangement joins TRBV5-1 to TRBJ2-7; TRBD1 might be the D (5 bases). This TCR was recovered from an adult with an advanced solid tumor such as melanoma, head and neck, liver or kidney cancer. The material sequenced was CD4+ or CD8+ T cells sorted from blood, taken in a trial of the OX40 agonist ivuxolimab. DNA for the CDR3: TGCGCCAGCAGCCCCGGACAACGCTCCTACGAGCAGTACTTC. Translation: CASSPGQRSYEQYF.